This entry concerns a single T cell receptor beta chain. Its target is unknown. This CDR3 contains 17 residues. Germline V gene lookup returns CDR1 MDHEN and CDR2 SYDVKM. RNA in its total form was extracted from whole blood, and T cells were not sorted. The sample comes from a study of monozygotic twins with inflammatory bowel disease. Findings and caveats of the study: Inverse Simpson values showed less TCRbeta diversity in IBD patients than in their healthy co-twins.

From its re-call of the 5' RACE reads, TCRdb lists each CDR3 protein once, without DNA. The clone table shows some 450,000 distinct CDR3 sequences, with the ten largest holding roughly 2.3%. The TCR was taken from a human donor with ulcerative colitis or Crohn's disease, or a healthy co-twin of an affected twin (not recorded which). The V gene is TRBV28, the J gene TRBJ2-3; there is no DNA to check the TCRdb D call of TRBD2. The sequenced sample was blood. The CDR3 is CASSPLRVGGGTDTQYF.